This TCR beta chain was identified in a study of T cell changes during pregnancy in multiple sclerosis. This CDR3 region has 14 residues. Trimming took 7 bases from V and 4 from J; bases not matched to a gene: 7. Per germline, CDR1 SGHDN and CDR2 FVKESK. The repertoire was sequenced with immunoSEQ multiplex PCR; TCRdb's copy has only in-frame clones and lacks some. Of under 85,000 clones in the sample, about 93% were seen once. The chain recombines TRBV14 with TRBJ2-1, with TRBD1 matching over 7 bases. This specimen consisted of CD4+ T cells from peripheral blood mononuclear cells, obtained in the second trimester of pregnancy. The sequence was obtained from a female donor with multiple sclerosis, enrolled in a pregnancy study. This CDR3 is CASTPGGAYNEQFF. The DNA of the CDR3 is TGTGCCAGCACTCCAGGGGGAGCGTACAATGAGCAGTTCTTC.